One sample yielded the 28 T cell receptor beta chains listed below, sequenced in a study of Ad26.COV2.S vaccination and SARS-CoV-2 variants. The assay was immunoSEQ multiplex PCR, and TCRdb's table has in-frame clones only and misses some. The data hold hundreds of thousands of clones, with 75% to 90% observed a single time. Treatment described: roughly 20 received Ad26.COV2.S at low or high dose, single or two shots; about 5 received placebo; per-sample allocation not given. The study sampled participants on day 63 after the first vaccine or placebo injection. The sample in question was peripheral blood, obtained in a trial of Ad26.COV2.S vaccine versus placebo. Receptors were obtained from a person between 18 and 60 years old who received the Ad26.COV2.S COVID-19 vaccine or a placebo.

The rearrangement links TRBV6-2 or TRBV6-3 to TRBJ2-2, with unresolved D. There are 14 residues in the CDR3. V gave up 4 bases and J gave up 4 bases, with 10 bases separating them. Per germline, CDR1 MNHEY and CDR2 SVGEGT. The CDR3 nucleotides are TGTGCCAGCAGTTTTCCCAAGTCCACCGGGGAGCTGTTTTTT. Translated, it gives CASSFPKSTGELFF.

The chain employs TRBV18 and TRBJ1-1; D is ambiguous. V was trimmed by 6 bases and J by 3 bases, leaving 14 bases between them. Germline V CDR1 and CDR2: KGHSH, LQKENI. The CDR3 runs to 14 residues. In nucleotides, the CDR3 is TGTGCCAGCTCGCCTACGACGGCCGACACTGAAGCTTTCTTT. As protein: CASSPTTADTEAFF.

The rearrangement links TRBV7-8 to TRBJ1-1; D possibly corresponds to TRBD1 (6 bases). V was pared by 8 bases and J by 4 bases, with 11 bases between. Germline-derived CDR1 and CDR2 are SGHVS and FQNEAQ. The CDR3 sequence is 12 residues long. CDR3 nucleotide sequence: TGTGCCAGCTTACAGGGTTCCACTGAAGCTTTCTTT. Protein product: CASLQGSTEAFF.

The rearrangement uses TRBV12-3 or TRBV12-4 and TRBJ1-2; D remains unclear. V shed 3 bases and J shed 5 bases, with 10 bases lying between them. The CDR3 is made up of 13 amino acids. The CDR3 region is CASSFRADYGYTF. CDR3 in DNA: TGTGCCAGCAGTTTTAGGGCGGATTATGGCTACACCTTC.

The V and J genes are TRBV9 and TRBJ2-3; 7 bases match TRBD1. Germline CDR1 is SGDLS and CDR2 is YYNGEE. V lost 0 bases and J lost 2; bases outside the gene matches: 3. CDR3 length equals 15 residues. This CDR3 reads CASSVAGQDTDTQYF. The CDR3 region has the DNA TGTGCCAGCAGCGTAGCCGGACAGGACACAGATACGCAGTATTTT.

About this clone itself: The sample contains more than one DNA sequence encoding this CDR3. The chain has TRBV9 and TRBJ2-1; TRBD2 is a possible D gene (5 bases). V was clipped by 0 bases and J by 2 bases, with 9 bases between them. Germline assignment: CDR1 SGDLS and CDR2 YYNGEE. The CDR3 extends over 15 amino acids. Written as DNA, the CDR3 is TGTGCCAGCAGCGTAGAGCCGGGAACCTACAATGAGCAGTTCTTC. Protein sequence: CASSVEPGTYNEQFF.

This CDR3 is CASSQPGGFYGYTF. CDR3 coding DNA: TGTGCCAGCAGCCAACCCGGGGGATTCTATGGCTACACCTTC. V gene TRBV9 combines with J gene TRBJ1-2, with D perhaps matching TRBD1 (5 bases). The CDR3 totals 14 residues. The germline V gene encodes CDR1 SGDLS and CDR2 YYNGEE. Deletions cut 4 bases from V and 4 bases from J, with 14 bases between.

This sequence joins TRBV6-2 or TRBV6-3 and TRBJ1-1; 9 nucleotides match TRBD1. The CDR3 loop spans 14 amino acids. The V and J ends lost 5 bases and 4 bases, in that order; junction bases with no gene match: 5. Germline values: CDR1 MNHEY, CDR2 SVGEGT. The CDR3 coding sequence is TGTGCCAGCAGTACAGGGGGCTGGGGCACTGAAGCTTTCTTT. Amino acids: CASSTGGWGTEAFF.

The rearrangement links TRBV27 to TRBJ2-5; 8 nucleotides match TRBD2. Per germline, CDR1 MNHEY and CDR2 SMNVEV (reference sequence). The junction had 18 bases not matched to a gene; V was cut back by 5 bases and J by 13 bases. The CDR3 consists of 15 residues. In nucleotides, the CDR3 is TGTGCCAGCAGTCCGCCGGTCCAGCGGGGGCACCCACCGTACTTC. It is translated as CASSPPVQRGHPPYF.

Only one count was recorded for this clone. The chain combines TRBV6-6 with TRBJ1-3; D gene unclear. CDR3 length: 13 residues. Trimming cost V 4 bases and J 4 bases, with 8 bases left between them. Germline lookup yields CDR1 MNHNY and CDR2 SVGAGI (reference sequence). The DNA of the CDR3 is TGTGCCAGCAGTTTCGGTTCGGGAAACACCATATATTTT. Translation gives CASSFGSGNTIYF.

The V call is TRBV18, the J call TRBJ1-3; D is undetermined. Trimming cost V 3 bases and J 0 bases, with 12 bases left between them. CDR3 length: 16 residues. Germline V gene lookup returns CDR1 KGHSH and CDR2 LQKENI. DNA for the CDR3: TGTGCCAGCTCACCCCAACCGGTCCTCTCTGGAAACACCATATATTTT. As protein: CASSPQPVLSGNTIYF.

The sample holds one count of this clone. V is TRBV12-3 or TRBV12-4 and J is TRBJ2-1, with a tentative D call TRBD1 (6 bases). The CDR3 is 13 amino acids. With 6 bases removed from V and 12 bases from J, the gap between germline ends came to 18 bases. The CDR3 region has the DNA TGTGCCAGCAGCAGGGACAACGTAAGAACGCAGTTCTTC. It specifies CASSRDNVRTQFF.

The chain joins TRBV4-2 to TRBJ2-5, with 7 bases lining up with TRBD2. With V trimmed by 3 bases and J by 5 bases, 6 bases remained unmatched. The length of the CDR3 is 14 residues. From germline, CDR1 is LGHNA and CDR2 YNFKEQ. CDR3 nucleotide sequence: TGTGCCAGCAGCCAGTCACTAGCGATCGAGACCCAGTACTTC. As protein: CASSQSLAIETQYF.

The rearrangement joins TRBV7-2 to TRBJ1-6; 10 bases line up with TRBD1. This CDR3 has 16 residues. Germline-derived CDR1 and CDR2 are SGHTA and FQGNSA. The trim removed 4 bases at V and 8 bases at J, leaving 8 bases unmatched. CDR3: CASSSHTGTGDSPLHF. The CDR3 nucleotides read TGTGCCAGCAGCTCACATACCGGGACAGGGGATTCACCCCTCCACTTT.

The rearrangement joins TRBV5-1 to TRBJ1-1; D gene unclear. V was pared by 2 bases and J by 1 base, with 9 bases between. Germline loops: CDR1 SGHRS, CDR2 YFSETQ. The CDR3 length is 14 residues. The CDR3 spells CASSFQVPNTEAFF. CDR3 in DNA: TGCGCCAGCAGCTTTCAGGTTCCGAACACTGAAGCTTTCTTT.

This clone has just one count. CDR3 amino acids: CASSPQGASNEQFF. The CDR3 nucleotides are TGTGCCAGCAGCCCCCAGGGGGCGAGTAATGAGCAGTTCTTC. The V call is TRBV7-9, the J call TRBJ2-1; 8 bases are a match to TRBD1. The CDR3 has 14 residues. Germline V lookup: CDR1 SEHNR, CDR2 FQNEAQ (reference sequence). The trim removed 5 bases at V and 7 bases at J, leaving 7 bases unmatched.

The chain employs TRBV4-3 and TRBJ2-7, with a tentative D call TRBD1 (6 bases). Germline assignment: CDR1 LGHNA and CDR2 YSLEER. The CDR3 covers 15 residues. V shed 0 bases and J shed 1 base, with 10 bases lying between them. CDR3 nucleotide sequence: TGCGCCAGCAGCCAAGAGACAGGTCTTTCCTACGAGCAGTACTTC. Translating it yields CASSQETGLSYEQYF.

This clone was observed once. The chain links TRBV5-1 to TRBJ2-5; D might be TRBD2 (7 bases). Trimming removed 5 bases at V and 4 bases at J, with 12 bases between. CDR1 SGHRS and CDR2 YFSETQ come from the germline V gene. The CDR3 has 13 amino acids. The CDR3 region is CASSAGGAETQYF. In DNA form, the CDR3 reads TGCGCCAGCAGTGCTGGGGGGGCAGAGACCCAGTACTTC.

In this sample, this clone turned up a few times. This chain uses TRBV7-2 with TRBJ1-5; D unclear. CDR3 length: 14 amino acids. In germline, CDR1 is SGHTA, CDR2 FQGNSA. V was cut by 0 bases and J by 5 bases, with 8 bases left in between. CDR3 loop: CASSLALGYQPQHF. CDR3 bases: TGTGCCAGCAGCTTAGCGCTAGGGTATCAGCCCCAGCATTTT.

The gene calls are TRBV14 and TRBJ2-7; D uncertain. Trimming shortened V by 3 bases and J by 6 bases, and 12 bases separated the two germline ends. Germline lookup yields CDR1 SGHDN and CDR2 FVKESK. CDR3 length equals 13 residues. DNA for the CDR3: TGTGCCAGCAGCCATTGGATAAAGGGCGAGCAGTACGTC. Residues: CASSHWIKGEQYV.

This sequence joins TRBV28 and TRBJ2-1; TRBD2 matches at 10 bases. The V and J ends lost 6 bases and 2 bases, in that order; junction bases with no gene match: 4. CDR1 is MDHEN and CDR2 is SYDVKM in the germline V gene. This CDR3 region has 15 residues. The CDR3 sequence is CASSRLAGAYNEQFF. The CDR3 DNA reads as TGTGCCAGCAGCCGGCTAGCGGGAGCCTACAATGAGCAGTTCTTC.

This chain joins TRBV7-2 and TRBJ2-7; D is unresolved. CDR1 and CDR2 from the germline V gene are SGHTA and FQGNSA. The V end lost 1 base, the J end lost 3 bases, and 7 bases lay between the germline ends. This CDR3 region has 13 residues. The CDR3 here is CASSLGARYEQYF. For the CDR3, the DNA is TGTGCCAGCAGCTTAGGCGCTCGCTACGAGCAGTACTTC.

This clone was counted a few times. The chain combines TRBV4-1 with TRBJ2-1, with 8 bases fitting TRBD1. The length of the CDR3 is 15 residues. Per the germline V gene, CDR1 is MGHRA and CDR2 is YSYEKL. J lost 5 bases, V lost 6 bases, and 9 bases had no gene match. The CDR3 loop is CASRRTGGHDNEQFF. The CDR3 nucleotides read TGCGCCAGCAGACGCACAGGGGGTCATGACAATGAGCAGTTCTTC.

To note about this clone: This specimen includes other DNA sequences encoding the same CDR3. This chain links TRBV5-4 with TRBJ2-5; D may correspond to TRBD1 or TRBD2 (6 bases each). V gave up 4 bases and J gave up 5 bases, with 15 bases separating them. The CDR3 is made up of 14 amino acids. Germline loops: CDR1 SGHNT, CDR2 YYREEE (reference sequence). CDR3 DNA: TGTGCCAGCAGCCCACGGGGGCGCGGGGAGACCCAGTACTTC. Translation gives CASSPRGRGETQYF.

The chain links TRBV19 to TRBJ2-2; 9 bases fit TRBD2. This CDR3 comprises 17 residues. Trimming at V came to 4 bases and at J to 1 base, leaving 7 bases not matched to a gene. Looked up from germline, CDR1 is LNHDA and CDR2 is SQIVND (reference sequence). The CDR3 sequence is CASSTISGSGNTGELFF. CDR3 DNA sequence: TGTGCCAGTAGTACCATTAGCGGGAGCGGGAACACCGGGGAGCTGTTTTTT.

This clone was counted only a few times. This chain uses TRBV2 with TRBJ2-7; D possibly corresponds to TRBD1 (6 bases). This CDR3 contains 13 residues. The V end was cut by 7 bases, the J end by 5 bases, with 15 bases between. Germline CDR1 and CDR2: SNHLY and FYNNEI. The DNA for the CDR3 is TGTGCCAGCAACAGGGTAGCTTTCAACGAGCAGTACGTC. It encodes CASNRVAFNEQYV.

The V call is TRBV27, the J call TRBJ2-7; weak D call: TRBD2 (6 bases). V was cut by 3 bases and J by 6 bases, with 15 bases left in between. The CDR3 sequence is 14 residues long. From germline, CDR1 is MNHEY and CDR2 SMNVEV (reference sequence). This CDR3 reads CASSLTGVFGEQYV. CDR3 sequence (DNA): TGTGCCAGCAGTTTGACGGGGGTATTCGGCGAGCAGTACGTC.

The rearrangement joins TRBV5-4 to TRBJ2-5, with 10 bases that match TRBD1. The CDR3 has 16 residues. After removal of 0 bases from V and 5 bases from J, the junction contained 7 bases not matched to a gene. CDR1 is SGHNT and CDR2 is YYREEE in the germline V gene (reference sequence). CDR3 region: CASSLGGTGVVETQYF. The CDR3 nucleotides are TGTGCCAGCAGCTTGGGGGGGACAGGGGTTGTTGAGACCCAGTACTTC.